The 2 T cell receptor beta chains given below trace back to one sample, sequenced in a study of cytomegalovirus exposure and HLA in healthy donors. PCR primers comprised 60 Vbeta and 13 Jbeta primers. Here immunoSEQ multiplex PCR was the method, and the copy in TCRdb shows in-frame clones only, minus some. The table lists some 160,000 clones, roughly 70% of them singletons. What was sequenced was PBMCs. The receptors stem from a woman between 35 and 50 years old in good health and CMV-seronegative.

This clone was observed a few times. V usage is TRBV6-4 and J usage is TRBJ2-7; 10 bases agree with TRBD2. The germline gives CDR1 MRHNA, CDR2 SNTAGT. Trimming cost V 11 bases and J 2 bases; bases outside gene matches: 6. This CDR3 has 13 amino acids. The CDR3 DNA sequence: TGTGCCGGATTAGCGGGGGGCCCCTACGAGCAGTACTTC. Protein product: CAGLAGGPYEQYF.

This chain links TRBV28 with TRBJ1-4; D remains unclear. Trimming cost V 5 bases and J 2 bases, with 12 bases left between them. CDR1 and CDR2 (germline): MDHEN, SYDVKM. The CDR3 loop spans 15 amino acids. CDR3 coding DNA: TGTGCCAGCAGTGCAGGATTCCTTACTAATGAAAAACTGTTTTTT. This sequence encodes CASSAGFLTNEKLFF.